These 29 T cell receptor beta chains originate from one sample sequenced in a study of shared clonotypes between healthy human individuals. Naivety among CD8 cells was defined by CD45RO negativity and positive CCR7 selection, thereby excluding terminally differentiated effector memory CD45RA+ cells. This table comes from immunoSEQ multiplex PCR, and its TCRdb copy is limited to in-frame clones, with some not included. The repertoire holds about 2.1 million clones, 80% to 95% seen once, with around 1.8% in the top ten. The sequencing input was naive CD8+ T cells from PBMCs. All receptors derive from a man aged 18-30 years in good health. Some clones in this sample may be carry-over from other donors' samples.

The rearrangement joins TRBV25-1 to TRBJ2-3; the D is unclear. The CDR3 sequence is 15 residues long. The V and J ends lost 1 base and 2 bases respectively, with 10 bases between them. CDR1 is MGHDK and CDR2 is SYGVNS in the germline V gene. For the CDR3, the DNA is TGTGCCAGCAGTGAATGGGCCGCCAACACAGATACGCAGTATTTT. Amino acids: CASSEWAANTDTQYF.

V usage is TRBV9 and J usage is TRBJ2-1; TRBD2 aligns across 7 bases. CDR1 and CDR2 from the germline V gene are SGDLS and YYNGEE. After removal of 3 bases from V and 0 bases from J, the junction contained 6 bases not matched to a gene. CDR3 length: 16 amino acids. CDR3 residues: CASSAVAGYSYNEQFF. In DNA form, the CDR3 reads TGTGCCAGCAGCGCGGTAGCGGGTTACTCCTACAATGAGCAGTTCTTC.

The CDR3 sequence is CASKYPSGINEQYF. The DNA of the CDR3 is TGTGCCAGCAAGTACCCTAGCGGGATCAACGAGCAGTACTTC. The rearrangement links TRBV28 to TRBJ2-7, with 9 bases lining up with TRBD2. CDR1 is MDHEN and CDR2 is SYDVKM in the germline V gene. With V trimmed by 7 bases and J by 5 bases, 9 bases remained unmatched. The CDR3 loop spans 14 amino acids.

The chain joins TRBV27 to TRBJ2-7; TRBD2 aligns across 9 bases. The germline V gene encodes CDR1 MNHEY and CDR2 SMNVEV (reference sequence). The CDR3 consists of 16 residues. The trim removed 5 bases at V and 3 bases at J, leaving 11 bases unmatched. The CDR3 sequence is CASSPFRLAGNYEQYF. The CDR3 DNA reads as TGTGCCAGCAGTCCCTTCCGCCTAGCGGGAAACTACGAGCAGTACTTC.

On this clone: The same CDR3 can be traced to other DNA sequences in this sample. This CDR3 is CSVLLAPEQYF. CDR3 in DNA: TGCAGCGTTCTCCTTGCGCCCGAGCAGTACTTC. The chain carries TRBV29-1 and TRBJ2-7; D gene unclear. V lost 5 bases to trimming and J lost 6 bases, with 11 bases between them. CDR3 length equals 11 residues. Germline CDR1 is SQVTM and CDR2 is ANQGSEA.

The chain employs TRBV6-5 and TRBJ2-2; no clear D gene. Trimming left V 4 bases short and J 1 base short, with 7 bases between. The CDR3 loop spans 14 amino acids. Germline V lookup: CDR1 MNHEY, CDR2 SVGAGI. The CDR3 is CASSWFGNTGELFF. The CDR3 coding sequence is TGTGCCAGCAGTTGGTTCGGGAACACCGGGGAGCTGTTTTTT.

This clone was picked up a small number of times. The same CDR3 arises from other DNA sequences in this sample as well. The V call is TRBV27, the J call TRBJ2-7; 8 positions agree with TRBD1. Looked up from germline, CDR1 is MNHEY and CDR2 is SMNVEV (reference sequence). The V segment lost 3 bases and the J segment 2 bases; nucleotides outside the gene matches: 0. The CDR3 is 13 amino acids. DNA of the CDR3: TGTGCCAGCAGTTTGGACAGGGCCTACGAGCAGTACTTC. Translated, it gives CASSLDRAYEQYF.

This chain connects TRBV9 to TRBJ2-3, with D possibly TRBD2 on 5 matching bases. The germline gives CDR1 SGDLS, CDR2 YYNGEE. Trimming left V 3 bases short and J 3 bases short, with 14 bases between. The length of the CDR3 is 15 residues. The CDR3 nucleotides read TGTGCCAGCAGCGAGCGGTCGACTGAGACAGATACGCAGTATTTT. Translating it yields CASSERSTETDTQYF. Filled out from reference TRBV9 and TRBJ2-3, the complete variable domain reads DSGVTQTPKHLITATGQRVTLRCSPRSGDLSVYWYQQSLDQGLQFLIQYYNGEERAKGNILERFSAQQFPDLHSELNLSSLELGDSALYFCASSERSTETDTQYFGPGTRLTVL.

The rearrangement uses TRBV28 and TRBJ2-3; TRBD2 aligns across 8 bases. The germline V gene has CDR1 MDHEN and CDR2 SYDVKM. Unmatched junction bases numbered 2, after V lost 3 bases and J lost 0 bases. The CDR3 totals 15 residues. The DNA of the CDR3 is TGTGCCAGCAGTTTTACGGGAGGGAGCACAGATACGCAGTATTTT. Its protein product is CASSFTGGSTDTQYF.

The CDR3 reads CASSSTAGSGEKLFF. In nucleotides, the CDR3 is TGTGCCAGCAGCTCGACAGCCGGATCTGGTGAAAAACTGTTTTTT. This chain joins TRBV5-5 and TRBJ1-4; D is perhaps TRBD1 (5 bases). The length of the CDR3 is 15 residues. The V gene lost 3 bases and the J gene lost 7 bases, with 16 bases spanning the gap. Per germline, CDR1 SGHKS and CDR2 YYEKEE (reference sequence).

The chain couples TRBV9 to TRBJ2-1; 7 bases are shared with TRBD2. The J segment lost 1 base and the V segment lost 6 bases, leaving 10 bases of the junction unmatched. Germline CDR1 and CDR2: SGDLS and YYNGEE. The CDR3 is 16 residues long. The DNA for the CDR3 is TGTGCCAGCAACCTTCCGAGGGAGGGGTCCTACAATGAGCAGTTCTTC. Protein: CASNLPREGSYNEQFF. Full variable domain (remainder filled in from reference TRBV9 and TRBJ2-1): DSGVTQTPKHLITATGQRVTLRCSPRSGDLSVYWYQQSLDQGLQFLIQYYNGEERAKGNILERFSAQQFPDLHSELNLSSLELGDSALYFCASNLPREGSYNEQFFGPGTRLTVL.

This rearrangement joins TRBV28 to TRBJ2-7, with TRBD1 matching 8 bases. The CDR3 length is 15 residues. The ends lost 5 bases at V and 6 bases at J; junction bases unmatched: 12. Germline V lookup: CDR1 MDHEN, CDR2 SYDVKM. The CDR3 here is CASSPPDRGWGEQYF. In nucleotides, the CDR3 is TGTGCCAGCAGTCCCCCCGACAGGGGATGGGGCGAGCAGTACTTC.

V and J are TRBV7-2 and TRBJ2-3, with 9 positions matching TRBD1. Germline CDR1 reads SGHTA; CDR2 reads FQGNSA. V dropped 1 base and J dropped 6; count of bases not matched to a gene: 8. CDR3 length: 16 residues. In DNA, the CDR3 is TGTGCCAGCAGCTTAGACGGGACAGGGTTTGGGGATACGCAGTATTTT. Residues: CASSLDGTGFGDTQYF. The variable domain in full, with the rest retrieved from reference TRBV7-2 and TRBJ2-3, is GAGVSQSPSNKVTEKGKDVELRCDPISGHTALYWYRQSLGQGLEFLIYFQGNSAPDKSGLPSDRFSAERTGGSVSTLTIQRTQQEDSAVYLCASSLDGTGFGDTQYFGPGTRLTVL.

A note on this clone: A junction end diverges from the germline sequence, so it may reflect a read error. V usage is TRBV25-1 and J usage is TRBJ1-5; D not resolved. The CDR3 runs 11 residues. Germline assignment: CDR1 MGHDK and CDR2 SYGVNS. The CDR3 here is CASSEGPTLRF. The CDR3 coding sequence is TGTGCCAGCAGTGAGGGCCCTACCCTGCGTTTT.

The chain recombines TRBV5-1 with TRBJ1-5; D call uncertain. The CDR3 runs to 18 residues. V was cut by 0 bases and J by 5 bases, with 21 bases left in between. Looked up from germline, CDR1 is SGHRS and CDR2 is YFSETQ. The CDR3 bases are TGCGCCAGCAGCTTGGAGGGCCGGATTAACAACGACCATCAGCCCCAGCATTTT. It codes for CASSLEGRINNDHQPQHF. The whole variable domain, filled in from reference TRBV5-1 and TRBJ1-5, reads KAGVTQTPRYLIKTRGQQVTLSCSPISGHRSVSWYQQTPGQGLQFLFEYFSETQRNKGNFPGRFSGRQFSNSRSEMNVSTLELGDSALYLCASSLEGRINNDHQPQHFGDGTRLSIL.

The chain links TRBV5-1 to TRBJ2-6; 7 positions match TRBD1. V lost 2 bases and J lost 1; bases outside the gene matches: 9. The germline V gene encodes CDR1 SGHRS and CDR2 YFSETQ. The CDR3 runs to 18 residues. CDR3 protein: CASSFSDRVGSGANVLTF. CDR3 nucleotides: TGCGCCAGCAGCTTTAGTGACAGGGTAGGATCTGGGGCCAACGTCCTGACTTTC. Based on the CDR3 plus reference TRBV5-1 and TRBJ2-6, the full variable domain is KAGVTQTPRYLIKTRGQQVTLSCSPISGHRSVSWYQQTPGQGLQFLFEYFSETQRNKGNFPGRFSGRQFSNSRSEMNVSTLELGDSALYLCASSFSDRVGSGANVLTFGAGSRLTVL.

The gene calls are TRBV7-9 and TRBJ2-7; no clear D. Looked up from germline, CDR1 is SEHNR and CDR2 is FQNEAQ (reference sequence). V was shortened by 3 bases and J by 0 bases, with 12 bases between the two germline ends. The CDR3 loop spans 15 amino acids. CDR3 bases: TGTGCCAGCAGCTTCCCGGACGCAACCTCCTACGAGCAGTACTTC. It yields the protein CASSFPDATSYEQYF.

The rearrangement uses TRBV7-9 and TRBJ2-6; D is unclear. Trimming took off 2 bases at V and 0 bases at J, with 17 bases between the two ends. This CDR3 is built from 19 residues. Germline V CDR1 and CDR2: SEHNR, FQNEAQ (reference sequence). As DNA, the CDR3 is TGTGCCAGCAGCTTACGACTGGGCCAGCGAAGCTCTGGGGCCAACGTCCTGACTTTC. Encoded protein: CASSLRLGQRSSGANVLTF.

The V and J genes are TRBV7-9 and TRBJ1-2; D gene uncertain. CDR1 and CDR2 from the germline V gene are SEHNR and FQNEAQ (reference sequence). The V end was cut by 8 bases, the J end by 2 bases, with 15 bases between. This CDR3 comprises 14 residues. In DNA form, the CDR3 reads TGTGCCAGCTCCACCATCGGGCCAAACTATGGCTACACCTTC. Its protein is CASSTIGPNYGYTF. The complete variable domain, with remaining parts taken from reference TRBV7-9 and TRBJ1-2, reads DTGVSQNPRHKITKRGQNVTFRCDPISEHNRLYWYRQTLGQGPEFLTYFQNEAQLEKSRLLSDRFSAERPKGSFSTLEIQRTEQGDSAMYLCASSTIGPNYGYTFGSGTRLTVV.

The rearrangement uses TRBV6-5 and TRBJ2-7; no firm D call. Trimming left V 10 bases short and J 6 bases short, with 10 bases between. The length of the CDR3 is 10 residues. Germline V gene data show CDR1 as MNHEY and CDR2 as SVGAGI. DNA for the CDR3: TGTGCCACCTCAGATCCCGAGCAGTACTTC. Encoded protein: CATSDPEQYF.

V is TRBV7-8 and J is TRBJ1-4, with 9 bases identical to TRBD1. V trimming: 5 bases; J trimming: 8 bases; junction bases outside the gene matches: 9. CDR3 size: 15 residues. Germline CDR1 and CDR2: SGHVS and FQNEAQ. The CDR3 nucleotides read TGTGCCAGCAGCGCATGGGACAGGGCGGGCGAAAAACTGTTTTTT. This translates into CASSAWDRAGEKLFF.

The rearrangement uses TRBV6-5 and TRBJ2-7, with a possible D match to TRBD1 (5 bases). The CDR3 consists of 14 residues. CDR1 MNHEY and CDR2 SVGAGI come from the germline V gene. Trimming cost V 6 bases and J 2 bases, with 14 bases left between them. In nucleotides, the CDR3 is TGTGCCAGCAGCCCGGACACTTACCCCTACGAGCAGTACTTC. Its protein is CASSPDTYPYEQYF.

J is TRBJ2-7 and V is TRBV2; no firm D call. The V end lost 2 bases, the J end lost 1 base, and 15 bases lay between the germline ends. CDR1 SNHLY and CDR2 FYNNEI come from the germline V gene. The CDR3 totals 16 residues. The CDR3 reads CASSESDGPWSYEQYF. CDR3 in DNA: TGTGCCAGCAGTGAAAGCGACGGCCCATGGTCCTACGAGCAGTACTTC.

The V and J genes are TRBV11-2 and TRBJ2-3; TRBD2 might be the D (6 bases). Per germline, CDR1 SGHAT and CDR2 FQNNGV. The CDR3 spans 14 residues. Trimming took 4 bases from V and 8 from J, leaving 16 bases between them. CDR3 amino acids: CASSSGTAQVTQYF. DNA of the CDR3: TGTGCCAGCAGCTCCGGGACTGCACAAGTTACGCAGTATTTT.

There are a few counts of this clone. The V call is TRBV7-9, the J call TRBJ2-3; D uncertain. The V end lost 2 bases, the J end lost 4 bases, and 13 bases lay between the germline ends. In germline, CDR1 is SEHNR, CDR2 FQNEAQ (reference sequence). The CDR3 sequence is 15 residues long. The CDR3 sequence: CASSLIFSGSDTQYF. CDR3 in DNA: TGTGCCAGCAGCTTAATATTCTCCGGGTCAGATACGCAGTATTTT.

V gene TRBV28 combines with J gene TRBJ2-1; 9 nucleotides match TRBD1. V lost 6 bases to trimming and J lost 7 bases; unmatched junction nucleotides: 7. Germline loops: CDR1 MDHEN, CDR2 SYDVKM. This CDR3 has 14 amino acids. CDR3 protein: CASSHTGQGNEQFF. DNA of the CDR3: TGTGCCAGCAGCCACACGGGACAGGGAAATGAGCAGTTCTTC.

This clone was observed a single time. V gene TRBV6-4 combines with J gene TRBJ2-7; no reliable D call. The CDR3 is 15 residues long. V was shortened by 3 bases and J by 0 bases, with 12 bases between the two germline ends. Looked up from germline, CDR1 is MRHNA and CDR2 is SNTAGT. CDR3 coding DNA: TGTGCCAGCAGTGATCAAGGACCGAGCTCCTACGAGCAGTACTTC. Protein: CASSDQGPSSYEQYF.

This clone was seen only once. The chain is built from TRBV2 and TRBJ1-5, with D perhaps matching TRBD1 (5 bases). This CDR3 is 12 amino acids long. V lost 6 bases and J lost 7, with 10 bases in between. The germline gives CDR1 SNHLY, CDR2 FYNNEI. The CDR3 DNA is TGTGCCAGCAGGGGGGAGGGCCAGCCCCAGCATTTT. Translated: CASRGEGQPQHF.

As to this clone: The identical CDR3 is also encoded by other nucleotide sequences in the sample. CDR3 amino acids: CASSPRTGSYEQYF. The CDR3 coding sequence is TGTGCCAGCAGCCCTCGGACAGGCTCCTACGAGCAGTACTTC. This sequence joins TRBV11-2 and TRBJ2-7, with TRBD1 identical over 7 bases. Germline V lookup: CDR1 SGHAT, CDR2 FQNNGV. Losses at the gene ends were 5 bases for V and 0 bases for J; bases not matched to a gene: 4. This CDR3 is built from 14 residues.